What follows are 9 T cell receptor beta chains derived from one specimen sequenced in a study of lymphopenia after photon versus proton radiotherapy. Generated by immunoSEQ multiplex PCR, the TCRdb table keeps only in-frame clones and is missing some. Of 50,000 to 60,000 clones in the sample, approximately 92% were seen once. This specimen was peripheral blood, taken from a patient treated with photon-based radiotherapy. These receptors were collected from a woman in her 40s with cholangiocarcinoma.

In DNA, the CDR3 is TGTGCCAGCAGTCCACAGGGGAGGGGCACTGAAGCTTTCTTT. This codes for CASSPQGRGTEAFF. The chain uses TRBV25-1 and TRBJ1-1; 7 nucleotides agree with TRBD1. CDR1 and CDR2 from the germline V gene are MGHDK and SYGVNS. V lost 5 bases and J lost 4; bases outside the gene matches: 7. There are 14 residues in the CDR3. Combining the CDR3 with reference TRBV25-1 and TRBJ1-1 gives the whole variable domain EADIYQTPRYLVIGTGKKITLECSQTMGHDKMYWYQQDPGMELHLIHYSYGVNSTEKGDLSSESTVSRIRTEHFPLTLESARPSHTSQYLCASSPQGRGTEAFFGQGTRLTVV.

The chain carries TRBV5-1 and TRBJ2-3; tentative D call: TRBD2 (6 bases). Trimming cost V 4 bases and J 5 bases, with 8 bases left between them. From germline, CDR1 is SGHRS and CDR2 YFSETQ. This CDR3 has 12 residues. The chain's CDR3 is CASSAGGDTQYF. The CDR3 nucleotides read TGCGCCAGCAGCGCCGGGGGAGATACGCAGTATTTT.

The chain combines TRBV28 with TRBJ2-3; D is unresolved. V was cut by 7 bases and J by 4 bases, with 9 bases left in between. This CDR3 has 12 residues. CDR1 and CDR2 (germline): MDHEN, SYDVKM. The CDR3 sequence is CASIKPPDTQYF. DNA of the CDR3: TGTGCCAGCATAAAACCCCCAGATACGCAGTATTTT.

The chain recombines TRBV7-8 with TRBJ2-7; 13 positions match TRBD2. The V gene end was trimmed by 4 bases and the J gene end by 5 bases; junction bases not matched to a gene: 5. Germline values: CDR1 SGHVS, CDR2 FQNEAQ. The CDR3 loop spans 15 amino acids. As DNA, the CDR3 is TGTGCCAGCAGCTCACTAGCGGGAGGGGCCAACGAGCAGTACTTC. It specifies CASSSLAGGANEQYF.

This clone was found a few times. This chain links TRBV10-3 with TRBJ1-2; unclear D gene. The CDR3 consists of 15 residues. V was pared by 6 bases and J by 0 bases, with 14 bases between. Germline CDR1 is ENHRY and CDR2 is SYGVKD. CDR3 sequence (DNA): TGTGCCATCAGCGAGGAAGGGTCCGCTAACTATGGCTACACCTTC. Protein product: CAISEEGSANYGYTF.

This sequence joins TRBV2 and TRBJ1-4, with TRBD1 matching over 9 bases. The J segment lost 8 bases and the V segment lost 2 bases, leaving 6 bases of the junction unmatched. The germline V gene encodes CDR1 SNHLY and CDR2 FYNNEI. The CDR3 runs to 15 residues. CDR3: CASSEPDRGNEKLFF. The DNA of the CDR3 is TGTGCCAGCAGTGAACCGGACAGGGGAAACGAAAAACTGTTTTTT.

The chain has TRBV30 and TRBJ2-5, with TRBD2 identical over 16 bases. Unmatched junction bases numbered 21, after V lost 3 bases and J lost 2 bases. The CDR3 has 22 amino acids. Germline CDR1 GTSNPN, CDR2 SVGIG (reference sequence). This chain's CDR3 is CAWRRFRTGGTSGRALQETQYF. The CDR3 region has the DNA TGTGCCTGGAGACGGTTTAGGACAGGGGGGACTAGCGGGAGGGCCCTGCAAGAGACCCAGTACTTC.

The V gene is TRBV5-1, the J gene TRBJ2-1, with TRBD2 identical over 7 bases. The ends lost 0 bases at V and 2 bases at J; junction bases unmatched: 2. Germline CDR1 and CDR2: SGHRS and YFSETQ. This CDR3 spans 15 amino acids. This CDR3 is CASSLGGLAYNEQFF. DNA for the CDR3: TGCGCCAGCAGCTTGGGTGGACTAGCCTACAATGAGCAGTTCTTC.

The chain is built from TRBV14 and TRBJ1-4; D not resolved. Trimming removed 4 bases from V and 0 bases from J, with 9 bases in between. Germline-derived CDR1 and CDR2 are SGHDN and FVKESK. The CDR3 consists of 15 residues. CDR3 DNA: TGTGCCAGCAGCCCCCGCCAGGCAACTAATGAAAAACTGTTTTTT. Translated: CASSPRQATNEKLFF.